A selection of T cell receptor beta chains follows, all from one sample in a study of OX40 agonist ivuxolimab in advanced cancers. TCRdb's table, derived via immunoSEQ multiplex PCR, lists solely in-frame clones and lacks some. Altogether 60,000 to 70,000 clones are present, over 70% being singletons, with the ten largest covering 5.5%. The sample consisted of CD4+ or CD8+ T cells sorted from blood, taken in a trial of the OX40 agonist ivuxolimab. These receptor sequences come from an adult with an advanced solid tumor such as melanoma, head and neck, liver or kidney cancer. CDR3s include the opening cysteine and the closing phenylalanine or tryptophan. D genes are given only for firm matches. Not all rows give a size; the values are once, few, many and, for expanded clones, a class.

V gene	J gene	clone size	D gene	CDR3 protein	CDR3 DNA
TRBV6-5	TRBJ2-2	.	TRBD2	CASSYFRLAGAGELFF	TGTGCCAGCAGTTACTTCCGACTAGCGGGAGCCGGGGAGCTGTTTTTT
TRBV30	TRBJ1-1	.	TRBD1	CAWSRDSLQYTEAFF	TGTGCCTGGAGTCGGGACAGCCTCCAATACACTGAAGCTTTCTTT
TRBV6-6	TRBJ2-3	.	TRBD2	CASSPSGVTDTQYF	TGTGCCAGCAGCCCTAGCGGGGTCACAGATACGCAGTATTTT
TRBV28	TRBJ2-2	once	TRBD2	CASSPGLVSGELFF	TGTGCCAGCAGTCCGGGACTAGTGTCCGGGGAGCTGTTTTTT
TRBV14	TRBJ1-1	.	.	CASSQDEREGGGTEAFF	TGTGCCAGCAGCCAAGACGAACGGGAGGGTGGGGGAACTGAAGCTTTCTTT
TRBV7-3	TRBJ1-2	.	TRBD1	CASSSQGQGNYGYTF	TGTGCCAGCAGCTCGCAGGGACAGGGGAACTATGGCTACACCTTC
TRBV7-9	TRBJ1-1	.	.	CASSLGSWSTGKAFF	TGTGCCAGCAGCTTAGGTTCTTGGTCGACAGGCAAAGCTTTCTTT
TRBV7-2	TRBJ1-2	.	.	CASSLALAYGYTF	TGTGCCAGCAGCTTAGCGCTGGCCTATGGCTACACCTTC
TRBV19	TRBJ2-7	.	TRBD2	CASSIVAGEAQYF	TGTGCCAGTAGTATAGTCGCGGGGGAGGCGCAGTACTTC
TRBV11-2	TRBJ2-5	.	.	CASSSIYIVAAQTQYF	TGTGCCAGCAGCTCGATTTATATCGTGGCCGCCCAGACCCAGTACTTC
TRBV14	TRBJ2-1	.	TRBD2	CASSQDGGRGNNEQFF	TGTGCCAGCAGCCAAGACGGCGGGAGGGGTAACAATGAGCAGTTCTTC
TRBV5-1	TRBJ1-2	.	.	CASSERGDYGYTF	TGCGCCAGCTCCGAAAGAGGGGACTATGGCTACACCTTC
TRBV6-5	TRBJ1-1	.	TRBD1	CASSYGQGARAFF	TGTGCCAGCAGTTATGGACAGGGGGCGAGGGCTTTCTTT
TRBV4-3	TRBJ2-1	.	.	CASSQDSTGSAYNEQFF	TGCGCCAGCAGCCAAGATTCGACCGGTTCTGCTTACAATGAGCAGTTCTTC
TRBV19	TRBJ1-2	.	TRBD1	CASSRGTTGGNYGYTF	TGTGCCAGTAGTAGGGGAACCACAGGGGGTAACTATGGCTACACCTTC
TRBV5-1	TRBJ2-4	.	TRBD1	CASSLDLWDRGFQRYPAKNIQYF	TGCGCCAGCAGCTTGGATCTGTGGGACAGGGGGTTTCAAAGATACCCAGCCAAAAACATTCAGTACTTC
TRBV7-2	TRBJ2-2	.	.	CASRQTRGTNTGELFF	TGTGCCAGCAGACAGACACGGGGTACGAACACCGGGGAGCTGTTTTTT
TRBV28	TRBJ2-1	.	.	CASSLGGGRSYNEQFF	TGTGCCAGCAGTTTGGGAGGGGGTCGCTCCTACAATGAGCAGTTCTTC
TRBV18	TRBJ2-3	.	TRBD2	CASSPGLAVTDTQYF	TGTGCCAGCTCACCCGGACTAGCGGTCACAGATACGCAGTATTTT
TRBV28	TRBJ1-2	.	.	CASSDRGRDYGYTF	TGTGCCAGCAGTGACCGGGGGCGCGACTATGGCTACACCTTC
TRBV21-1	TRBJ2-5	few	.	CASSKVGWGDQRETQYF	TGTGCCAGCAGCAAAGTAGGTTGGGGGGACCAACGAGAGACCCAGTACTTC
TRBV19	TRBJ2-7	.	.	CASSISHPGEQYF	TGTGCCAGTAGTATAAGCCACCCCGGCGAGCAGTACTTC
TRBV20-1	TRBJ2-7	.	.	CSARNDYEQYF	TGCAGTGCTAGGAACGACTACGAGCAGTACTTC
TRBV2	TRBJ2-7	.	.	CASSSYEQYF	TGTGCCAGCAGCTCCTACGAGCAGTACTTC
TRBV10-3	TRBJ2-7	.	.	CAISDIRDNPYF	TGTGCCATCAGTGATATCAGGGATAATCCGTACTTC
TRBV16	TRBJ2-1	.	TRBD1	CASSHRAGGNYNEQFF	TGTGCCAGCAGCCATCGAGCAGGGGGCAACTACAATGAGCAGTTCTTC
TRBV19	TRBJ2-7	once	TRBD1	CASSLKGAPYEQYF	TGTGCCAGTAGTTTGAAGGGGGCACCCTACGAGCAGTACTTC
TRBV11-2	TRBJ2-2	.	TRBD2	CASSLALAATNTGELFF	TGTGCCAGCAGCTTAGCCCTAGCGGCCACGAACACCGGGGAGCTGTTTTTT
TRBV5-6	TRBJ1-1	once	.	CASSLASGWAEAFF	TGTGCCAGCAGCCTCGCTTCGGGTTGGGCTGAAGCTTTCTTT
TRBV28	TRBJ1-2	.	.	CASSKGYGYTF	TGTGCCAGCAGTAAGGGTTATGGCTACACCTTC
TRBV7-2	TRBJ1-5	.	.	CASSSTQGNNQPQHF	TGTGCCAGCAGCTCGACACAGGGTAACAATCAGCCCCAGCATTTT
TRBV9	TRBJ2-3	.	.	CASSPFPSTDTQYF	TGTGCCAGCAGCCCGTTTCCTAGCACAGATACGCAGTATTTT